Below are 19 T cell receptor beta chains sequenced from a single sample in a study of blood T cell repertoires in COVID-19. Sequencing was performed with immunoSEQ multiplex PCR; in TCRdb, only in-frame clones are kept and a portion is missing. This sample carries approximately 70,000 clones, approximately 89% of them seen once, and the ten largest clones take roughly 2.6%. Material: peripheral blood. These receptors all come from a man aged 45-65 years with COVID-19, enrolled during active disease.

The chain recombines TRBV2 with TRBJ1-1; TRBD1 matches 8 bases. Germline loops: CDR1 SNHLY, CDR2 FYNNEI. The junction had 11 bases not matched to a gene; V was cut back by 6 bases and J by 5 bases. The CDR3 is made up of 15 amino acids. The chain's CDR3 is CASRGSGGAGTEAFF. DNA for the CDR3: TGTGCCAGCAGGGGATCAGGGGGCGCGGGAACTGAAGCTTTCTTT.

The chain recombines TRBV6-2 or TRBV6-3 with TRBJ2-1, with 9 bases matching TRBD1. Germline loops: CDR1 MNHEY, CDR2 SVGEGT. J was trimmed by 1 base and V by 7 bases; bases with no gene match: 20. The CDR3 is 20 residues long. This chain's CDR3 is CASTPDRGSAGVSSYNEQFF. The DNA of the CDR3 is TGTGCCAGCACCCCGGACAGGGGCTCGGCGGGAGTTTCATCCTACAATGAGCAGTTCTTC.

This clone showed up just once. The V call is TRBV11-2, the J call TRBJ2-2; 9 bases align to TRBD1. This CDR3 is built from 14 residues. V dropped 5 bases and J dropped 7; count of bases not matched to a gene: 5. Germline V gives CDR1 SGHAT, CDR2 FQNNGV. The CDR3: CASSADRGDGELFF. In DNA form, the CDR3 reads TGTGCCAGCAGCGCGGACAGGGGTGACGGGGAGCTGTTTTTT.

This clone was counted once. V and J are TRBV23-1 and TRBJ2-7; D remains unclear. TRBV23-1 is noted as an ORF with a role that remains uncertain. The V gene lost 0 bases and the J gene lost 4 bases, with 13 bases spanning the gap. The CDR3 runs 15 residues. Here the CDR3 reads CASSQSMNADYEQYV. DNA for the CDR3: TGCGCCAGCAGTCAATCTATGAACGCGGATTACGAGCAGTACGTC.

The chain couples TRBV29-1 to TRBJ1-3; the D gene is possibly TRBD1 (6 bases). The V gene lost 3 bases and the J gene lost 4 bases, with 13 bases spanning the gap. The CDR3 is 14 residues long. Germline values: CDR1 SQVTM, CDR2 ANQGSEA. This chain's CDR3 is CSVESQGNGNTIYF. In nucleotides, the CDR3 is TGCAGCGTTGAGTCCCAGGGGAACGGAAACACCATATATTTT.

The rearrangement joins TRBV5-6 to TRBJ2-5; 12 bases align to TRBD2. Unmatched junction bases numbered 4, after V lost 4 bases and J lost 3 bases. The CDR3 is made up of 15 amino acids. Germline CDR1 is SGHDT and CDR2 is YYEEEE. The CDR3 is CASSPRLAGEETQYF. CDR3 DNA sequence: TGTGCCAGCAGCCCCAGACTAGCGGGAGAAGAGACCCAGTACTTC.

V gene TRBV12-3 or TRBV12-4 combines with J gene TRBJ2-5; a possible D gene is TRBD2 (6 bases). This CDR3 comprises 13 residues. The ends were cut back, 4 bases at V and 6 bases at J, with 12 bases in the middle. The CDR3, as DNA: TGTGCCAGCAGTTCGGGAGAGGCGAAGACCCAGTACTTC. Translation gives CASSSGEAKTQYF.

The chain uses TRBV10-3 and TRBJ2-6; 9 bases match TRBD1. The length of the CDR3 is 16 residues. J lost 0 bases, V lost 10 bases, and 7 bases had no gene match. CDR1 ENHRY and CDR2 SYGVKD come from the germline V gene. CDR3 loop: CATRGTGSSGANVLTF. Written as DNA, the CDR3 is TGTGCCACCCGGGGGACAGGGTCCTCTGGGGCCAACGTCCTGACTTTC.

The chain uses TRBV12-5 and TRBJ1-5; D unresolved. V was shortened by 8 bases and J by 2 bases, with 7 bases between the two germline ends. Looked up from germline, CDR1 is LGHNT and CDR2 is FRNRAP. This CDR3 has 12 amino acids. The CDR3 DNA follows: TGTGCTAGTTCCCAGGGCAATCAGCCCCAGCATTTT. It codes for CASSQGNQPQHF.

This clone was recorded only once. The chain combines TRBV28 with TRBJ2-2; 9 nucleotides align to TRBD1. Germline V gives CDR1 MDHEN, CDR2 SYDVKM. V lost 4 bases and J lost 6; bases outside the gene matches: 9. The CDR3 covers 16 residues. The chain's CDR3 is CASSSHRDRVAGELFF. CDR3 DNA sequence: TGTGCCAGCAGTTCACATCGGGACAGGGTCGCCGGGGAGCTGTTTTTT.

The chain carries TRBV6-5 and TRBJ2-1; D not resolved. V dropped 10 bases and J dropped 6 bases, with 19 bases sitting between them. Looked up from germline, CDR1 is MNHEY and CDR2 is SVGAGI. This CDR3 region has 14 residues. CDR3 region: CATQQTHPANEQFF. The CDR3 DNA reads TGTGCCACGCAGCAGACTCACCCCGCCAATGAGCAGTTCTTC.

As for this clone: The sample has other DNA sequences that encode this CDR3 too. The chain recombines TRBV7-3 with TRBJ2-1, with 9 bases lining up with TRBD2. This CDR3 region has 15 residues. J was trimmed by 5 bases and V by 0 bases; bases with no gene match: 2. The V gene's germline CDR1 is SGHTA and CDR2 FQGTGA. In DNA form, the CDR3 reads TGTGCCAGCAGCTTAACAACTAGCGGGCACAATGAGCAGTTCTTC. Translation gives CASSLTTSGHNEQFF.

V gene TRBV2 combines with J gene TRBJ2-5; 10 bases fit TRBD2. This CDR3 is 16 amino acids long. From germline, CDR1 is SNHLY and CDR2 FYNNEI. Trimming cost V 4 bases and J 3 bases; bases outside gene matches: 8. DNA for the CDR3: TGTGCCAGCAGTGGGCCCGAAGCGGGAGGGGAAGAGACCCAGTACTTC. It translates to CASSGPEAGGEETQYF.

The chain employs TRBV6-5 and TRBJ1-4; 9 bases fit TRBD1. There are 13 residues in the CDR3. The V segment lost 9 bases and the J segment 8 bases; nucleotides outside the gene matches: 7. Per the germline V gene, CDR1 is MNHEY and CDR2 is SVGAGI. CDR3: CASLGQGEEKLFF. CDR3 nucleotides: TGTGCCAGTCTGGGACAGGGCGAGGAAAAACTGTTTTTT.

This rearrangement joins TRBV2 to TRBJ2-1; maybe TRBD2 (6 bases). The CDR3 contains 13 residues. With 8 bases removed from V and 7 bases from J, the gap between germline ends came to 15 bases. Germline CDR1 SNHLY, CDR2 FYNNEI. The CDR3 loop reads CASESVGRNEQFF. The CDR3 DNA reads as TGTGCCAGCGAATCGGTTGGGAGGAATGAGCAGTTCTTC.

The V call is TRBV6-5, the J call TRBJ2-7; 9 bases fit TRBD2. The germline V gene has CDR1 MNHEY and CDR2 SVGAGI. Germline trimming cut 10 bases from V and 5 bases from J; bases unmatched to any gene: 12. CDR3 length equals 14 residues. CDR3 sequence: CATLWLAGPNEQYF. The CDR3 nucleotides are TGTGCCACCCTGTGGCTAGCGGGACCCAACGAGCAGTACTTC.

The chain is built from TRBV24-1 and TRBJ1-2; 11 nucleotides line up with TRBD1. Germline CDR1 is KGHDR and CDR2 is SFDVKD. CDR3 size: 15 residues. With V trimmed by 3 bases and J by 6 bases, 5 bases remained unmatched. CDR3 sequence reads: CATSDPGQGANGYTF. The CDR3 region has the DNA TGTGCCACCAGTGATCCTGGACAGGGGGCTAATGGCTACACCTTC.

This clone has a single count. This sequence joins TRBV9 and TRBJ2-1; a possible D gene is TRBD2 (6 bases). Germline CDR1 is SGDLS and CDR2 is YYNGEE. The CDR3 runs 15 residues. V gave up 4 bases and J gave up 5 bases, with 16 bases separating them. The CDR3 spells CASSTPGLWNNEQFF. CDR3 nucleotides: TGTGCCAGCAGCACACCGGGACTGTGGAACAATGAGCAGTTCTTC.

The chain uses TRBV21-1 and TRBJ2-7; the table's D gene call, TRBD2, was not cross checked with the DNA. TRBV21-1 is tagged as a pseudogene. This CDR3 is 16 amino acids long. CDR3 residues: CASSKHGGHGSYEQYV. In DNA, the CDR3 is TGTGCCAGCAGCAAACATGGAGGGCACGGCTCCTACGAGCAGTACGTC.